This T cell receptor beta chain appears in the sequencing data of a study of read filtering for tumor transcriptome and immune sequencing. This CDR3 is built from 16 residues. Germline CDR1 is MNHEY and CDR2 is SVGAGI. Trimming cost V 6 bases and J 3 bases, with 20 bases left between them. This clonotype was found many times. This library used about 400 ng RNA and molecular barcoded adaptors spanning alpha/delta and beta/gamma chains. Each CDR3 protein is one row after TCRdb ran MiXCR on the reads. Seen here are approximately 150,000 distinct CDR3 sequences, under 15% observed once, and the top ten hold 8% to 9%.

The chain uses TRBV6-5 and TRBJ1-1, with unresolved D. The sequencing input was a population of CD138-negative cells sorted from bone marrow. The receptor comes from a donor aged 40 or older with multiple myeloma. The CDR3 sequence is CASSPRGLSWDTEAFF. CDR3 DNA: TGTGCCAGCAGCCCTAGAGGGTTGTCGTGGGACACTGAAGCTTTCTTT.